These 9 T cell receptor beta chains originate from one sample sequenced in a study of prognosis after radiotherapy for stage I lung cancer. Amplification of TCR beta CDR3 from genomic DNA used two-round multiplex PCR. Primers targeting each individual TRBV and TRBJ gene were applied in first-round PCR. TCRdb reprocessed the multiplex PCR reads via MiXCR and lists one record per CDR3 protein. The sample carries about 28,000 distinct CDR3 sequences, about 45% recorded once. The sequencing used PBMCs, collected before or after stereotactic body radiation therapy (not recorded which). These receptors all stem from a donor older than 45 with non-small cell lung cancer.

This clonotype was seen at least ten times. V gene TRBV5-5 combines with J gene TRBJ2-3; 11 nucleotides match TRBD2. The V gene end was trimmed by 5 bases and the J gene end by 2 bases; junction bases not matched to a gene: 4. This CDR3 is built from 15 residues. Per germline, CDR1 SGHKS and CDR2 YYEKEE (reference sequence). The CDR3: CASRYSGGATDTQYF. As DNA, the CDR3 is TGTGCCAGCAGATATAGCGGGGGGGCCACAGATACGCAGTATTTT.

There are many counts of this clonotype. The chain uses TRBV20-1 and TRBJ2-5; possibly TRBD1 for D (6 bases). The CDR3 sequence is 13 residues long. V was trimmed by 3 bases and J by 5 bases, leaving 13 bases between them. CDR1 is DFQATT, CDR2 SNEGSKA, per germline (reference sequence). The CDR3 sequence is CSASPGQGETQYF. CDR3 DNA sequence: TGCAGTGCTAGCCCCGGCCAGGGGGAGACCCAGTACTTC.

Comments on this clonotype: At one of its ends the junction is not consistent with the germline gene, which may arise from a read error. The chain couples TRBV25-1 to TRBJ2-1, with 11 positions matching TRBD1. The CDR3 sequence is 16 residues long. Germline V gene sequence: CDR1 MGHDK, CDR2 SYGVNS. The CDR3 DNA sequence: TGTGCCAGCATTGAACCCGGGACAGGGGGTAACAATCAGCAGTTCTTC. Residues: CASIEPGTGGNNQQFF.

This clonotype was detected ten times or more. V and J are TRBV3-1 and TRBJ2-3, with TRBD1 identical over 11 bases. CDR1 is LGHDT, CDR2 YNNKEL, per germline (reference sequence). This CDR3 contains 14 residues. V trimming: 3 bases; J trimming: 4 bases; junction bases outside the gene matches: 0. The CDR3 DNA follows: TGTGCCAGCAGCCAGGGACAGGGGGCAGATACGCAGTATTTT. Its protein product is CASSQGQGADTQYF.

For this clonotype: Only one base separates this from a far larger clonotype, so it likely reflects a read error. DNA of the CDR3: TGTGCCAGCAGCCCTCGGCCATGCACGGGTTCACCCCTCCACTTT. The encoded protein is CASSPRPCTGSPLHF. J is TRBJ1-6 and V is TRBV7-3; D is unresolved. Germline lookup yields CDR1 SGHTA and CDR2 FQGTGA. The CDR3 extends over 15 amino acids. Trimming shortened V by 5 bases and J by 9 bases, and 17 bases separated the two germline ends.

At least ten counts were recorded for this clonotype. V gene TRBV18 combines with J gene TRBJ2-1; 10 bases align to TRBD1. This CDR3 contains 15 residues. Trimming took 1 base from V and 4 from J; bases not matched to a gene: 1. Germline V gene sequence: CDR1 KGHSH, CDR2 LQKENI. The chain's CDR3 is CASSPRDRGYNEQFF. The CDR3 region has the DNA TGTGCCAGCTCACCACGGGACAGGGGATACAATGAGCAGTTCTTC.

This clonotype has only a few counts. V gene TRBV18 combines with J gene TRBJ2-4; 7 bases are a match to TRBD1. The ends lost 3 bases at V and 7 bases at J; junction bases unmatched: 9. The length of the CDR3 is 15 residues. CDR1 and CDR2 from the germline V gene are KGHSH and LQKENI. The CDR3 here is CASSPGTVEMNIQYF. CDR3 coding DNA: TGTGCCAGCTCACCGGGGACAGTCGAAATGAACATTCAGTACTTC.

This clonotype was detected ten times or more. The J gene is TRBJ1-6, the V gene TRBV3-1; possible D gene TRBD1, 5 bases. The V gene's germline CDR1 is LGHDT and CDR2 YNNKEL (reference sequence). V was pared by 4 bases and J by 9 bases, with 10 bases between. The CDR3 totals 13 residues. CDR3 nucleotides: TGTGCCAGCAGCCCGGGACCGCTTTCACCCCTCCACTTT. As protein: CASSPGPLSPLHF.

The chain employs TRBV6-5 and TRBJ1-2; D is perhaps TRBD1 (5 bases). The ends were cut back, 1 base at V and 9 bases at J, with 15 bases in the middle. The germline gives CDR1 MNHEY, CDR2 SVGAGI. This CDR3 spans 14 amino acids. The CDR3 DNA reads as TGTGCCAGCAGTTACTGGGGGGAGGTTCCGTGCTACACCTTC. Amino acid sequence: CASSYWGEVPCYTF.